This paragraph covers one TCR beta chain sequence. The source of the sample is a study of cytomegalovirus exposure and HLA in healthy donors. Study overall: T cells numbering around 180 million yielded 100 million to 120 million unique TCR beta sequences in an earlier analysis.

In germline, CDR1 is SGHRS, CDR2 YFSETQ. The CDR3 totals 14 residues. Germline trimming cut 2 bases from V and 3 bases from J; bases unmatched to any gene: 5. The PCR had 60 Vbeta and 13 Jbeta primers. Some clones are missing from TCRdb's copy, which holds only in-frame ones; the method was immunoSEQ multiplex PCR. Of about 180,000 clones listed, roughly four fifths are singletons. The clonotype comes from a young woman in good health and CMV-seropositive. The V call is TRBV5-1, the J call TRBJ2-7; 7 bases match TRBD1. The sequenced sample consisted of PBMCs. Here the CDR3 reads CASSLGTAYYEQYF. Here the CDR3 DNA reads TGCGCCAGCAGCTTAGGGACAGCCTACTACGAGCAGTACTTC.